This T cell receptor (beta chain) was sequenced in a study of T-cell reconstitution after alpha-beta-depleted transplantation in children. At least ten counts were recorded for this clonotype. Its matching antigen is unknown. Study-level findings and limits: Certain patients had high TCRbeta diversity at day 60, and it came from recipient T cells and thymic progenitors that survived. After transplant, at about two months, alpha-beta T cells were reportedly derived from several hundred expanded graft clones. At the one-year point after transplant, T-cell counts and TCRbeta diversity were found to come mostly from T cells that had been newly produced.

A library of TCRbeta sequences, prepared with unique molecular identifiers, was generated. Via MiXCR, TCRdb re-called the PCR reads, giving one row per CDR3 protein. The data show fewer than 350,000 distinct CDR3 sequences, about 7.3% seen once. The CDR3 length is 15 residues. Deletions cut 0 bases from V and 4 bases from J, with 12 bases between. Sequencing used peripheral blood, obtained 360 days after TCRalphabeta/CD19-depleted stem cell transplant. The clonotype was recovered from a female patient aged 2 to 10 who had a stem cell transplant for Fanconi anemia, so the T cells may come from the graft donor. V and J are TRBV12-3 or TRBV12-4 and TRBJ1-2; no clear D. The CDR3 loop reads CASSLAPDGRYGYTF. Written as DNA, the CDR3 is TGTGCCAGCAGTTTAGCTCCGGACGGTCGCTATGGCTACACCTTC.